This entry lists 12 T cell receptor beta chains sequenced from one sample in a study of regulatory T cells in long-lasting Graves disease. The time point denotes: newly diagnosed GD, antithyroid drugs for less than 3 months. Construction of the TCR library relied on RNA isolated from PBMCs. According to the study, TCR beta libraries were built with iRepertoire HTBI primers and CDR3-region Arm-PCR. TCRdb analysed the multiplex PCR reads with MiXCR anew, one entry per CDR3 protein. Of hundreds of thousands of distinct CDR3 sequences in the sample, roughly 14% were seen once. The data also belong to a second study, concerning T cells in Graves' hyperthyroidism and ophthalmopathy.

The sequenced sample was peripheral blood mononuclear cells (PBMCs), obtained at new diagnosis, from a patient treated with antithyroid drugs. These receptor sequences come from a man aged 25-40 years with Graves disease.

This clonotype was detected many times. The chain links TRBV7-8 to TRBJ2-7; 7 bases map to TRBD1. V lost 5 bases and J lost 2; bases outside the gene matches: 6. Germline V gives CDR1 SGHVS, CDR2 FQNEAQ. CDR3 size: 14 residues. CDR3 in DNA: TGTGCCAGCAGCAAGAACAGGGGCCCCTACGAGCAGTACTTC. Translated: CASSKNRGPYEQYF.

Remarks on this clonotype: A read error may explain this, as a much larger clone is one base away. This CDR3 fails to terminate in the conserved phenylalanine or tryptophan, so it likely reflects a read error. This rearrangement joins TRBV16 to TRBJ1-1; 8 nucleotides line up with TRBD1. V trimming: 2 bases; J trimming: 4 bases; junction bases outside the gene matches: 12. CDR1 KGHSY and CDR2 FQNENV come from the germline V gene. This CDR3 comprises 17 residues. This CDR3 reads CASSQTTHTDRVTEAFL. CDR3 bases: TGTGCCAGCAGCCAAACTACGCATACGGACAGGGTCACTGAAGCTTTCCTT.

This clonotype was counted many times. This rearrangement joins TRBV12-3 or TRBV12-4 to TRBJ2-3; D assignment may be TRBD1 or TRBD2 (5 bases each). CDR3 size: 14 residues. The ends were cut back, 10 bases at V and 0 bases at J, with 14 bases in the middle. CDR3 region: CATTNGASTDTQYF. CDR3 DNA sequence: TGTGCCACCACGAACGGGGCTAGCACAGATACGCAGTATTTT.

This clonotype was detected ten times or more. The chain carries TRBV20-1 and TRBJ2-1; D tentatively reads TRBD1 or TRBD2 (5 bases each). This CDR3 comprises 13 residues. Germline-derived CDR1 and CDR2 are DFQATT and SNEGSKA (reference sequence). With 1 base removed from V and 7 bases from J, the gap between germline ends came to 11 bases. CDR3 residues: CSARGGTPNEQFF. The CDR3 bases are TGCAGTGCTAGAGGGGGGACCCCTAATGAGCAGTTCTTC.

This clonotype was seen a few times. The chain couples TRBV20-1 to TRBJ1-2; possibly TRBD1 for D (5 bases). The CDR3 runs to 11 residues. The V gene lost 5 bases and the J gene lost 7 bases, with 11 bases spanning the gap. Germline V gene lookup returns CDR1 DFQATT and CDR2 SNEGSKA (reference sequence). CDR3 in amino acids: CSAQGLGGYTF. The CDR3 DNA is TGCAGTGCTCAGGGTCTGGGTGGCTACACCTTC.

A note on this clonotype: A far bigger clonotype differs at one base, so this is likely a read error. The CDR3 is CASRPQGNTQAFF. CDR3 DNA: TGTGCCAGCAGACCACAGGGGAACACTCAAGCTTTCTTT. The chain uses TRBV2 and TRBJ1-1; TRBD1 matches at 7 bases. Germline CDR1 is SNHLY and CDR2 is FYNNEI. The CDR3 is 13 residues long.

Remarks on this clonotype: A much larger clone lies a single base off, so this may be a read error. The chain links TRBV7-3 to TRBJ2-3; 8 bases fit TRBD2. The V and J ends lost 6 bases and 4 bases, in that order; junction bases with no gene match: 9. Germline CDR1 SGHTA, CDR2 FQGTGA. The CDR3 covers 15 residues. The CDR3: CASSYRSGGADTQYF. The CDR3, as DNA: TGTGCCAGCAGTTACAGGAGCGGGGGTGCAGATACGCAGTATTTT.

At least ten counts were recorded for this clonotype. The chain uses TRBV5-1 and TRBJ1-2; D call uncertain. Germline V lookup: CDR1 SGHRS, CDR2 YFSETQ. The CDR3 loop spans 15 amino acids. Trimming stripped 0 bases from V and 5 bases from J, with 14 bases between. For the CDR3, the DNA is TGCGCCAGCAGCTTGGAAGTGGGCAGGCGGTATGGCTACACCTTC. This sequence encodes CASSLEVGRRYGYTF.

The chain couples TRBV5-4 to TRBJ2-1; D is possibly TRBD1 or TRBD2 (6 bases each). The V gene's germline CDR1 is SGHNT and CDR2 YYREEE (reference sequence). The CDR3 has 16 residues. V dropped 4 bases and J dropped 6 bases, with 20 bases sitting between them. The DNA for the CDR3 is TGTGCCAGCAGCCTGGGAGCCTCCAAGGGGGGCAATGAGCAGTTCTTC. Translation: CASSLGASKGGNEQFF.

The table lists this clonotype with many counts. A junction end diverges from the germline sequence, so it may reflect a read error. The rearrangement uses TRBV5-1 and TRBJ1-1; D is undetermined. Per germline, CDR1 SGHRS and CDR2 YFSETQ. This CDR3 region has 14 residues. CDR3 loop: CASSWGRMNTEAFF. CDR3 bases: TGTGCCAGCAGCTGGGGTCGGATGAACACTGAAGCTTTCTTT.

A note on this clonotype: With only one base between it and a far larger clone, this is likely a read error. V is TRBV6-2 or TRBV6-3 and J is TRBJ1-5; D is uncertain. Germline-derived CDR1 and CDR2 are MNHEY and SVGEGT. The CDR3 is made up of 15 amino acids. The CDR3 nucleotides are TGTGCCAGCAGTTTCTCGGGCCTTAGTTATCAGCTCCAGCATTTT. This codes for CASSFSGLSYQLQHF.

This clonotype was recorded a few times. The chain couples TRBV29-1 to TRBJ1-1; unclear D gene. The CDR3 runs 13 residues. Trimming left V 5 bases short and J 0 bases short, with 10 bases between. Looked up from germline, CDR1 is SQVTM and CDR2 is ANQGSEA. CDR3 DNA sequence: TGCAGCGTTATAAGGACGGTGAACACTGAAGCTTTCTTT. This sequence encodes CSVIRTVNTEAFF.